This T cell receptor (beta chain) was documented in a study of post-analysis software for immune sequencing data (dated by TCRdb to the mid-2010s). Some background on the complete study: Recorded disease courses included relapsing-remitting, secondary progressive and progressive-relapsing multiple sclerosis, with some patients lacking subtype annotation. The multiple sclerosis patient repertoires were compared with about a dozen previously published healthy control repertoires from donors aged 6 to 25 years. A subset of samples was prepared in parallel using single-end sample barcoding, then pooled and co-amplified after Illumina adapter ligation. Results and caveats for the whole study, not just this receptor: The control group was slightly older than the multiple sclerosis patient group. When samples were clustered directly using the F measure, samples prepared in the same batch co-clustered strongly, which prompted a batch-effect correction. Significantly lower normalized Chao1 diversity was found in multiple sclerosis patients than in controls, suggesting substantial peripheral T-cell clonal expansion. A handful of TRBV segments, including TRBV5-6, TRBV5-1 and TRBV20-1, were significantly more frequent in patients than controls.

The CDR3 spans 18 residues, from the cysteine through the phenylalanine. Solely the CDR3 DNA is kept, with 54 bases framed from the first base. According to the germline V gene, CDR1 reads LGHNA and CDR2 reads YNFKEQ. The V end gives up 0 bases and the J end 5 bases, leaving 11 bases in the junction not matched to a gene. A remark on this clonotype: The clone's antigen remains unknown. Base qualities are not recorded, but no much larger clone differs from it by a single base.

Library construction relied on PCR. The sequencing machine was an Illumina HiSeq 2500. To reduce PCR and sequencing biases, unique molecular identifiers were built into the TCR beta cDNA libraries. Approximately 500,000 cDNA molecules were obtained per 1 to 10 million input T cells, so each molecule approximated one T cell. The patient libraries were prepared and sequenced with the same protocol used for the earlier healthy control dataset. Within a given batch, samples were prepared together, multiplexed and sequenced on the same HiSeq lane. Under the source paper's analysis protocol: Raw barcoded reads were processed with MIGEC, and single-read molecular identifier groups were discarded before consensus assembly and CDR3 extraction. Clonotype tables were post-analysed with VDJtools, and diversity was normalized by down-sampling all datasets to the smallest sample size. To correct batch-related cross-sample contamination, repertoire overlap clustering matched CDR3 amino acid sequences but not nucleotide sequences. TCRdb redid the processing of the public reads, applying fastp at Q25 and MiXCR, and retained in-frame beta chains. Each record represents a unique CDR3 protein, reported with the most common genes and DNA among its rows. TCRdb's processing, not the authors' own work, is the source of the V and J calls. This sample has approximately 730,000 distinct CDR3 sequences in its table, and about half of those were observed once. Roughly 5.2% of the sample lies in the top ten.

To demonstrate the VDJtools post-analysis software, the study profiled TCR beta repertoires from the peripheral blood of some 13 young patients with multiple sclerosis. The patients with multiple sclerosis were children and adolescents between roughly 6 and 15 years of age. What was sequenced was blood. The TCR comes from a girl under 18 with multiple sclerosis. The sequence links TRBV4-2 to TRBJ2-1, and 9 bases in between align with TRBD2. This receptor carries the CDR3 CASSQEGPSLAGHNEQFF. The sequence in DNA is TGTGCCAGCAGCCAAGAGGGACCTTCACTAGCGGGTCACAATGAGCAGTTCTTC.